A selection of T cell receptor beta chains follows, all from one sample in a study of blood T cell repertoires in COVID-19. Only in-frame clones appear in the TCRdb table, and some are missing; sequencing was by immunoSEQ multiplex PCR. The data contain approximately 200,000 clones, 88% of them seen just once; the ten biggest clones take up 1.5%. The sequenced material came from peripheral blood. Receptor source: a man aged 18-30 years with active or convalescent COVID-19. Each CDR3 is given with its conserved first and last residue. A D gene is named only where the DNA matches it firmly. A row's size may be missing; if present it is once, few, many or a size class.

v_call: TRBV19
d_call: -
clone_size: -
j_call: TRBJ1-2
cdr3_nt: TGTGCCAGTACGAACAGGGATCTAGGAGGCTACACCTTC
cdr3_aa: CASTNRDLGGYTF

v_call: TRBV6-5
d_call: -
clone_size: -
j_call: TRBJ1-2
cdr3_nt: TGTGCCAGCAGTTACTCGAGGCGGGCTACTAACTATGGCTACACCTTC
cdr3_aa: CASSYSRRATNYGYTF

v_call: TRBV7-2
d_call: TRBD1
clone_size: few
j_call: TRBJ1-2
cdr3_nt: TGTGCCAGCAGCTTAGAGGGCAGGGGGCTATCTGGCTACACCTTC
cdr3_aa: CASSLEGRGLSGYTF

v_call: TRBV29-1
d_call: -
clone_size: -
j_call: TRBJ1-1
cdr3_nt: TGCAGCGTCCGAGGGAACATGAACACTGAAGCTTTCTTT
cdr3_aa: CSVRGNMNTEAFF

v_call: TRBV12-5
d_call: TRBD2
clone_size: -
j_call: TRBJ2-5
cdr3_nt: TGTGCTAGTGGTTTGGTGTGGACTAGCGCAGAGACCCAGTACTTC
cdr3_aa: CASGLVWTSAETQYF

v_call: TRBV6-1
d_call: TRBD2
clone_size: -
j_call: TRBJ2-5
cdr3_nt: TGTGCCAGCAGAGAATTTAGGCTAGCGGGAGCCGAGACCCAGTACTTC
cdr3_aa: CASREFRLAGAETQYF

v_call: TRBV2
d_call: -
clone_size: -
j_call: TRBJ1-4
cdr3_nt: TGTGCCAGCAGTGAAGCGCGGAGTGCGGAACTGTTTTTT
cdr3_aa: CASSEARSAELFF

v_call: TRBV5-4
d_call: TRBD2
clone_size: -
j_call: TRBJ2-2
cdr3_nt: TGTGCCAGCACCCCACAGCTAGCGGGAGGGCCAATGGGGACCGGGGAGCTGTTTTTT
cdr3_aa: CASTPQLAGGPMGTGELFF

v_call: TRBV19
d_call: -
clone_size: -
j_call: TRBJ1-1
cdr3_nt: TGTGCCAGTAGTATATTCTCGATCAGGGTGAACACTGAAGCTTTCTTT
cdr3_aa: CASSIFSIRVNTEAFF

v_call: TRBV19
d_call: TRBD2
clone_size: -
j_call: TRBJ2-4
cdr3_nt: TGTGCCAGTAGTACCGTCCCGGGGGGTAAAAACATTCAGTACTTC
cdr3_aa: CASSTVPGGKNIQYF

v_call: TRBV10-2
d_call: TRBD2
clone_size: -
j_call: TRBJ2-1
cdr3_nt: TGCGCCAGCACATTAGGACTAGCGGGCCGGGATGAGCAGTTCTTC
cdr3_aa: CASTLGLAGRDEQFF

v_call: TRBV5-1
d_call: -
clone_size: -
j_call: TRBJ2-7
cdr3_nt: TGCGCCAGCAGCGTGGCGGTTGACTCCTACGAGCAGTACTTC
cdr3_aa: CASSVAVDSYEQYF

v_call: TRBV15
d_call: -
clone_size: -
j_call: TRBJ1-2
cdr3_nt: TGTGCCACCGCACAATCGGACAGACCCTATGGCTACACCTTC
cdr3_aa: CATAQSDRPYGYTF

v_call: TRBV4-3
d_call: -
clone_size: -
j_call: TRBJ1-1
cdr3_nt: TGCGCCAGCAGCCCGAATGGGGCAGAAATGAACACTGAAGCTTTCTTT
cdr3_aa: CASSPNGAEMNTEAFF

v_call: TRBV10-1
d_call: -
clone_size: few
j_call: TRBJ2-2
cdr3_nt: TGCGCCAGCAGCGATCCGGGAAGCCCGCCCGGGGAGCTGTTTTTT
cdr3_aa: CASSDPGSPPGELFF

v_call: TRBV5-4
d_call: -
clone_size: -
j_call: TRBJ1-3
cdr3_nt: TGTGCCAGCAGCTTGATGGGGAGGAAAGGGCGTACTGGAAACACCATATATTTT
cdr3_aa: CASSLMGRKGRTGNTIYF

v_call: TRBV3-1/TRBV3-2
d_call: TRBD1
clone_size: -
j_call: TRBJ1-1
cdr3_nt: TGTGCCAGCAGCAGGGACAGAAATCCCCCTGAAGCTTTCTTT
cdr3_aa: CASSRDRNPPEAFF

v_call: TRBV7-2
d_call: -
clone_size: -
j_call: TRBJ2-7
cdr3_nt: TGTGCCAGCAGCTTAGCGCCGTGGAATGAGGTCGAGCAGTACTTC
cdr3_aa: CASSLAPWNEVEQYF

v_call: TRBV2
d_call: TRBD1
clone_size: few
j_call: TRBJ1-4
cdr3_nt: TGTGCCAGCACCCGGGACAGGGGTTCTAATGAAAAACTGTTTTTT
cdr3_aa: CASTRDRGSNEKLFF

v_call: TRBV20-1
d_call: TRBD2
clone_size: -
j_call: TRBJ2-1
cdr3_nt: TGCAGTGCTAGTGGGCTAGCGGGAAGCTACAATGAGCAGTTCTTC
cdr3_aa: CSASGLAGSYNEQFF

v_call: TRBV3-1/TRBV3-2
d_call: TRBD2
clone_size: -
j_call: TRBJ2-2
cdr3_nt: TGTGCCAGCAGCCAGGGGGGGGGAGAGGAGCTGTTTTTT
cdr3_aa: CASSQGGGEELFF

v_call: TRBV19
d_call: TRBD1
clone_size: -
j_call: TRBJ2-7
cdr3_nt: TGTGCCAGTAAGGGGACAGGGGACGATGGGGAGCAGTACTTC
cdr3_aa: CASKGTGDDGEQYF

v_call: TRBV7-2
d_call: -
clone_size: once
j_call: TRBJ1-4
cdr3_nt: TGTGCCAGCAGCTTACTAGGGGCTATTGCAACTAATGAAAAACTGTTTTTT
cdr3_aa: CASSLLGAIATNEKLFF

v_call: TRBV30
d_call: TRBD1
clone_size: -
j_call: TRBJ1-2
cdr3_nt: TGTGCCTGGATGGTGGGACAGGGAAAAAATGGCTACACCTTC
cdr3_aa: CAWMVGQGKNGYTF

v_call: TRBV5-8
d_call: TRBD1
clone_size: -
j_call: TRBJ2-6
cdr3_nt: TGTGCCAGCAGCTTACGCCGGGACAGGGGAAACTCTGGGGCCAACGTCCTGACTTTC
cdr3_aa: CASSLRRDRGNSGANVLTF

v_call: TRBV7-2
d_call: TRBD2
clone_size: -
j_call: TRBJ2-6
cdr3_nt: TGTGCCAGCAGCTTAGGGCTAGCGGCTAGCTCTGGGGCCAACGTCCTGACTTTC
cdr3_aa: CASSLGLAASSGANVLTF

v_call: TRBV3-1/TRBV3-2
d_call: TRBD2
clone_size: -
j_call: TRBJ2-5
cdr3_nt: TGTGCCAGCAGCCAAGATAGCGGGAGACTCTTAAACTTC
cdr3_aa: CASSQDSGRLLNF